This T cell receptor beta chain was sequenced in a study of T cell responses to AZD1222 COVID-19 vaccine. V was pared by 5 bases and J by 5 bases, with 14 bases of the junction left unmatched. The CDR3 has 17 residues. Germline loops: CDR1 LNHDA, CDR2 SQIVND (reference sequence). Clones were sequenced by immunoSEQ multiplex PCR, and TCRdb holds only the in-frame ones, with some missing. Of about 140,000 clones in the sample, over 85% are singletons; the top ten hold 0.75% to 1%. To note about this clone: Its target is not known.

Study-wide results and limits: Reportedly, nearly half the spike-specific TCRs target unmutated variant regions. Seropositive AZD1222 recipients at baseline numbered only five or six. Spike-specific TCR breadth and depth were elevated following two AZD1222 doses. White British donors predominated, females outnumbered males, and clonal diversity was possibly underestimated.

The V call is TRBV19, the J call TRBJ2-1, with TRBD1 matching 8 bases. This specimen consisted of peripheral blood, obtained on day 0 of MenACWY control vaccination. This TCR derives from an adult in good health. The CDR3 region has the DNA TGTGCCAGTAGTCCTCCTCAACAGGGGGTTGCGAACAATGAGCAGTTCTTC. As protein: CASSPPQQGVANNEQFF.